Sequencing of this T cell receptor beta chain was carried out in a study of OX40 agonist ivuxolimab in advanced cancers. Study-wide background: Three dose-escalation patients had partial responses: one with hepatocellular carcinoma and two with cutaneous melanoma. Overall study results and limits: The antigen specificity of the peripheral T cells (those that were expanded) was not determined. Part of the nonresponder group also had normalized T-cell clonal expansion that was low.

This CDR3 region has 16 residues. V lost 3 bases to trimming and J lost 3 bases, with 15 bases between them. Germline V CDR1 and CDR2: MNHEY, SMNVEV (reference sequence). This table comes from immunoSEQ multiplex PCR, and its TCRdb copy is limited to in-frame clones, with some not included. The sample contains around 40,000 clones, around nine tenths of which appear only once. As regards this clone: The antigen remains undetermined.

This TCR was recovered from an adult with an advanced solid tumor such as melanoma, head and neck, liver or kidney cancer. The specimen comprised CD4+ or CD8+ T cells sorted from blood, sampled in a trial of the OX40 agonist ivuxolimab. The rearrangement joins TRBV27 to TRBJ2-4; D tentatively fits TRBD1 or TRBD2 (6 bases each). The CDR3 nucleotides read TGTGCCAGCAGTTTGTTATCGGGGGCGCGCAAAAACATTCAGTACTTC. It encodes CASSLLSGARKNIQYF.